This T cell receptor (beta chain) was retrieved from a study of identical twins. Notes on this clonotype: Its antigen is not identified.

Broader study findings: Models underestimated how often monozygotic twins shared out-of-frame TCR alpha. The authors noted that invariant MAIT and iNKT cells could partly confound zero-insertion analyses. Cord blood beta clonotypes present at high abundance carried fewer insertions; no such pattern appeared in memory repertoires.

TCRdb reprocessed the 5' RACE reads via MiXCR and lists one record per CDR3 protein. This table holds roughly 570,000 distinct CDR3 sequences, 9.6% found once. These data were likewise used in another study, on yellow fever vaccine responses in identical twins. As that report states: Twins' vaccine T cell response reportedly seemed partly convergent, partly personalized.

The receptor comes from a woman under 30 in good health. The source material was PBMCs.

This chain's CDR3 is CAITEGQRMNTEAFF. The CDR3 nucleotides are TGTGCCATCACCGAGGGACAGCGTATGAACACTGAAGCTTTCTTT. The chain employs TRBV10-3 and TRBJ1-1, with 7 bases matching TRBD1. Germline V CDR1 and CDR2: ENHRY, SYGVKD. The J segment lost 0 bases and the V segment lost 7 bases, leaving 8 bases of the junction unmatched. The CDR3 is 15 residues long.